This TCR beta chain comes out of a study of T cells after yellow fever vaccination. Study results and limitations: Clones that expanded after primary vaccination mostly reappeared after the booster (96% CD4, 88% CD8). Only a minor proportion of clonotypes was detected across both CD4 and CD8 compartments.

This clonotype was detected many times. The antigen remains unidentified. CDR1 and CDR2 (germline): SGHAT, FQNNGV. V was cut by 7 bases and J by 1 base, with 17 bases left in between. This CDR3 region has 16 residues. Generation of TCR cDNA used 5'RACE template switching (which added a universal primer site and UMIs). TCRdb reanalysed the 5' RACE reads using MiXCR and keeps one entry per CDR3 protein. Of more than 200,000 distinct CDR3 sequences in the sample, more than 3.5% were seen once. The specimen was PBMCs, collected 15 days after the yellow fever booster vaccination. V is TRBV11-2 and J is TRBJ2-4; D might be TRBD1 or TRBD2, each matching 7 bases. This TCR was recovered from a man younger than 30 who received the YFV17D yellow fever vaccine. The CDR3 here is CASTQGGGAAKNIQYF. CDR3 sequence (DNA): TGTGCCAGCACCCAGGGGGGGGGTGCCGCCAAAAACATTCAGTACTTC.